The source of this TCR beta chain is a study of T cells in Graves' hyperthyroidism and ophthalmopathy (dated by TCRdb to about 2019). The study in broad terms: Peripheral blood samples were taken at initial diagnosis, before any treatment was given. For training and testing, the 100 patients in the discovery cohort were randomly divided in a 7:3 ratio. In addition, the study compared T-cell repertoires in thyroid tissue and in blood from about six Graves' hyperthyroidism patients. An independent validation cohort of around 19 hyperthyroidism patients and approximately 15 patients who later progressed to ophthalmopathy tested prospective prediction of ophthalmopathy. To identify distinguishing TCR V-J signatures, a discovery cohort of around 100 patients was used, comprising 43 with Graves' ophthalmopathy and under 60 with stable Graves' hyperthyroidism. TCR Vbeta CDR3 sequencing of 140 or so peripheral blood samples (approximately 44 ophthalmopathy, roughly 74 hyperthyroidism and some 17 progressor patients) is reported in the paper. After sampling, hyperthyroidism patients received methimazole starting at 30 mg daily, and ophthalmopathy patients received high-dose intravenous methylprednisolone. Results the study describes overall, beyond this receptor: A 13 V-J signature model separated ophthalmopathy from stable hyperthyroidism, with approximately 87% sensitivity and about 81% specificity in cross-validation and 80%/75% in testing. During validation, the model predicted progression to ophthalmopathy a median of approximately 7 months ahead of onset, with more than 55% sensitivity and almost 75% specificity. Sample size was not statistically predetermined, and blinding of investigators to group allocation was not performed. Most expanded thyroid clonotypes (frequency above 0.001) were also found in blood, which suggests that blood repertoires may mirror thyroid immune responses.

Details on this clonotype: No cognate antigen has been identified for it. A clone one base away is much larger, so this may be a read error.

CDR1 and CDR2 are read off the germline V gene as SGHDT and YYEEEE. The CDR3 measures 15 amino acids from cysteine to phenylalanine. The kept DNA is CDR3 alone, 45 bases in frame from the first base. Trimming leaves V shorter by 4 bases and J shorter by 6 bases, with the junction holding 10 bases beyond the gene matches. The TCR beta CDR3 regions were amplified from the RNA transcripts. The first round of RT-PCR for the TCR CDR3 was performed with the HTBI primer set and the Qiagen OneStep RT-PCR kit. The libraries were constructed in a second round of multiplex PCR and then size-selected and purified. Paired-end sequencing of the libraries was performed with 100 bp reads on an Illumina HiSeq2000. The paper's data handling went like this. SOAPnuke was used to process the raw data, with reads discarded if the reads contained adapters or uncalled bases, had a mean Phred below 15, or lacked an exact constant-primer or identifier match. High-quality paired reads were merged with COPE v1.2.5, and unique nucleotide sequences were defined as clonotypes. Clonotypes were aligned to IMGT TRBV, TRBD and TRBJ reference segments using MiTCR v1.1. The analysis was restricted to V-J combinations with a frequency above 0.0001, which together covered 99% to 99.2% of the repertoires. A TCS score was defined as the ratio between F50 (clonal expansion) and ExV (chaos), using BLOSUM62-based TCRdist between CDR3 peptides within each V-J. Welch's t-statistics and random forest reduced some 510 V-J features to 13, which were used in a naive Bayes classifier (R e1071). TCRdb reran the public reads through fastp at Q25 and MiXCR, keeping productive beta chains. One record per CDR3 amino acid sequence lists the most common genes and DNA. The V and J calls shown here were made by TCRdb, not taken from the authors' results. For this sample the table gives under 650,000 distinct CDR3 sequences, of which 15% to 20% were detected only once. The ten largest clones represent about 3.8% of the sample.

Graves' hyperthyroidism was defined as stable when no progression to ophthalmopathy occurred over 18 months of follow-up. The hyperthyroidism patients were between 18 and 65 years old and newly diagnosed, with a disease duration of less than 2 months. Exclusion was applied to patients with uncontrolled infections, other autoimmune diseases, pregnancy or lactation. Clinical symptoms, serum thyroxine and TRAb, thyroid ultrasound, and orbital computed tomography formed the basis for the diagnoses. PBMCs were isolated from roughly 10 ml of fresh peripheral blood by Ficoll-Paque density gradient centrifugation. Total RNA was extracted using Trizol reagent, and RNA quality was assessed on an Agilent 2100 Bioanalyzer.

The V and J genes are TRBV5-6 and TRBJ2-5; 9 central bases correspond to TRBD1. The source material was blood. The receptor was derived from a woman younger than 45 with Graves' hyperthyroidism. The DNA sequence follows: TGTGCCAGCAGCCTCGCCCTGGACAGGGGAAAGACCCAGTACTTC. It translates to CASSLALDRGKTQYF. The variable domain in full, with residues beyond the CDR3 obtained from the reference TRBV5-6 and TRBJ2-5 genes, is DAGVTQSPTHLIKTRGQQVTLRCSPKSGHDTVSWYQQALGQGPQFIFQYYEEEERQRGNFPDRFSGHQFPNYSSELNVNALLLGDSALYLCASSLALDRGKTQYFGPGTRLLVL.